The rows below give T cell receptor beta chains drawn from one sample of a study of cytomegalovirus exposure and HLA in healthy donors. Some clones are missing from TCRdb's copy, which holds only in-frame ones; the method was immunoSEQ multiplex PCR. The data show over 200,000 clones, 85% to 90% seen once. The sequenced sample was PBMCs. These receptors were taken from a young woman in good health and CMV-seronegative. CDR3s include the opening cysteine and the closing phenylalanine or tryptophan. A D gene is named only where the DNA matches it firmly. Clone size is not always given. Where it is, it says once, few, many or a class for expanded clones.

j_call d_call v_call cdr3_length clone_size cdr3_nt cdr3_aa
TRBJ2-2 TRBD1 TRBV6-5 15 - TGTGCCAGCAGGTCGACAGGGGGGAACACCGGGGAGCTGTTTTTT CASRSTGGNTGELFF
TRBJ1-2 - TRBV5-1 14 once TGCGCCAGCAGCTTGTCGGTAACTAACTATGGCTACACCTTC CASSLSVTNYGYTF
TRBJ1-1 TRBD1 TRBV6-1 12 few TGTGCCAGCAGTGGGACAGGGGGCGAGATCACTTTT CASSGTGGEITF
TRBJ2-1 TRBD2 TRBV7-9 16 - TGTGCCAGCAGCCCAAGGACCGGGGGGGGCCTCTATGAGCAGTTCTTC CASSPRTGGGLYEQFF
TRBJ1-5 - TRBV29-1 13 - TGCAGCGTTGCCGAGCCCGGGAATCAGCCCCAGCATTTT CSVAEPGNQPQHF
TRBJ2-3 TRBD2 TRBV7-9 15 - TGTGCCAGCAGCTTGGGGACTAGACCCACAGATACGCAGTATTTT CASSLGTRPTDTQYF
TRBJ2-1 TRBD1 TRBV7-9 16 - TGTGCCAGCAGCTTGGCCCGGGACAGCCTATACAATGAGCAGTTCTTC CASSLARDSLYNEQFF
TRBJ1-2 - TRBV7-2 12 - TGTGCCAGCAGCGCGGACAGCTATGGCTACACCTTC CASSADSYGYTF
TRBJ2-5 TRBD2 TRBV2 15 - TGTGCCAGCCAAATGGGACTAGCCCGTCGTGAGACCCAGTACTTC CASQMGLARRETQYF
TRBJ1-5 - TRBV7-6 14 - TGTGCCAGCAGCCTAGGCACCCGAGATCAGCCCCAGCATTTT CASSLGTRDQPQHF
TRBJ2-7 - TRBV7-2 12 once TGTGCCAGCAGCCCGCAGTCCTACGAGCAGTACTTC CASSPQSYEQYF
TRBJ2-6 - TRBV4-3 16 - TGCGCCAGCAGCCAAGATGGAGGGCGCGGGGCCAACGTCCTGACTTTC CASSQDGGRGANVLTF
TRBJ1-1 - TRBV6-5 14 once TGTGCCAGCATCGCCAGACGTCGGGTCACTGAAGCTTTCTTT CASIARRRVTEAFF
TRBJ2-7 - TRBV7-9 16 few TGTGCCAGCAGCTCTACACGCCGGGACACCTCAGGCGAGCAGTACTTC CASSSTRRDTSGEQYF
TRBJ2-5 - TRBV6-6 12 - TGTGCCAGCAGTTCTCCCTTAGTAGGGGAATACTTC CASSSPLVGEYF
TRBJ1-6 - TRBV19 13 - TGTGCCAGCTCTTCGGGATATAATTCACCCCTCCACTTT CASSSGYNSPLHF